The present T cell receptor (beta chain) was sequenced within a study of T cell responses to AZD1222 COVID-19 vaccine. The study's findings and limits: Nearly half of spike-specific TCRs reportedly target variant regions that are unmutated in the B.1.351 and B.1.1.7 variants.

The method was immunoSEQ multiplex PCR; TCRdb's version includes in-frame clones alone and lacks a portion of them. This table holds around 150,000 clones, 80% to 95% found once. J gave up 3 bases and V 0 bases, and 5 bases lay outside the gene matches. Germline V lookup: CDR1 MRHNA, CDR2 SNTAGT. This CDR3 is built from 16 residues. About this clone itself: Its antigen is still unknown.

The chain combines TRBV6-4 with TRBJ1-5, with 7 bases lining up with TRBD1. This sample comprised peripheral blood, obtained on day 0 of AZD1222 vaccination. This clonotype was obtained from an adult in good health. CDR3 amino acids: CASSDSQGRPNQPQHF. The CDR3 region has the DNA TGTGCCAGCAGTGACTCACAGGGGCGTCCCAATCAGCCCCAGCATTTT.